This T cell receptor (beta chain) was obtained from a study of T cells after yellow fever vaccination. Looking at the study overall: Markers CD3, CD45RA, CCR7 and CD95 served to sort the EM, EMRA, CM and Tscm memory subsets. Study-wide results and caveats: A small share of clonotypes appeared in both CD4 and CD8 compartments.

TCRdb processed the 5' RACE reads anew with MiXCR; each CDR3 protein has one entry. The sample shows approximately 58,000 distinct CDR3 sequences, 5.5% to 6% of them seen only once. In this sample, this clonotype turned up many times. The receptor was isolated from a man between 18 and 35 years old who received the YFV17D yellow fever vaccine. This sample comprised PBMCs, either bulk or a sorted T-cell subset (CD4+, CD8+, memory, or dextramer-sorted; not recorded which), obtained on the day of the yellow fever booster vaccination.

This CDR3 is CASSSGQLFGYTF. As DNA, the CDR3 is TGTGCCAGCAGTTCGGGACAGCTTTTCGGCTACACCTTC. V and J are TRBV27 and TRBJ1-2, with TRBD1 matching 7 bases. Germline V gene data show CDR1 as MNHEY and CDR2 as SMNVEV (reference sequence). V shed 4 bases, J shed 8 bases, and the junction held 7 bases outside the gene matches. The CDR3 sequence is 13 residues long.